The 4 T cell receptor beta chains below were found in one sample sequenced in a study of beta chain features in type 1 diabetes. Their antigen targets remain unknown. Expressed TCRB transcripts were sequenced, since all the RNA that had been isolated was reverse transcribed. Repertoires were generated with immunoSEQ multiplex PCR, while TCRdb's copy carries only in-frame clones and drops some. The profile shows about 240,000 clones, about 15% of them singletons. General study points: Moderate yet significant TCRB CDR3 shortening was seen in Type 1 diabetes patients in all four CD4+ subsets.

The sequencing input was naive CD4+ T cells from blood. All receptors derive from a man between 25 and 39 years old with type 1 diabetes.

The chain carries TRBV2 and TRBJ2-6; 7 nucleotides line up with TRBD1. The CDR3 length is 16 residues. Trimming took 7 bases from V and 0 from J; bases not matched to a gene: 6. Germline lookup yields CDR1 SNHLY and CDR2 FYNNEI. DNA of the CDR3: TGTGCCAGCACCCGACAGGGACACTCTGGGGCCAACGTCCTGACTTTC. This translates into CASTRQGHSGANVLTF.

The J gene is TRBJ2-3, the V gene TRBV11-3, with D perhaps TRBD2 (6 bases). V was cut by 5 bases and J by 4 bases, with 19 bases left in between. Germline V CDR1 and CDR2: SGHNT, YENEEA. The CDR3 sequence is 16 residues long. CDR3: CASSTTGTPPADTQYF. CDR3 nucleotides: TGTGCCAGCAGCACAACCGGGACTCCACCCGCAGATACGCAGTATTTT.

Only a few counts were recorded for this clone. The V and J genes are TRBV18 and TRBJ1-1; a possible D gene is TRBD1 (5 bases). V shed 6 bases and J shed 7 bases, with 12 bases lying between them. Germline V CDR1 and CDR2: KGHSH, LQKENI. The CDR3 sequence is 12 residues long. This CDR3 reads CASSPDRYEAFF. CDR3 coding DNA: TGTGCCAGCTCCCCCGACAGATATGAAGCTTTCTTT.

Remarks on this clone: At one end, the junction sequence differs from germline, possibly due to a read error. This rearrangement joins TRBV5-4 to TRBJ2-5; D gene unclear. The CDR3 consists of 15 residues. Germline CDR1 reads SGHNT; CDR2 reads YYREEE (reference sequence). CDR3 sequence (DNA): TGTGCCAGCAGCTTGGAAACTACCAACCAACAGACCCAGTACTTC. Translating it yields CASSLETTNQQTQYF. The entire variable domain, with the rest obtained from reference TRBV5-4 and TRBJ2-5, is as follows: ETGVTQSPTHLIKTRGQQVTLRCSSQSGHNTVSWYQQALGQGPQFIFQYYREEENGRGNFPPRFSGLQFPNYSSELNVNALELDDSALYLCASSLETTNQQTQYFGPGTRLLVL.